One sample yielded the 16 T cell receptor beta chains listed below, sequenced in a study of human T cells and chemical hapten exposure. TCRdb re-analysed the RACE reads in MiXCR, keeping a single row per CDR3 protein. Of over 60,000 distinct CDR3 sequences listed, about a tenth are singletons. The time point denotes: patch test 2, 6 weeks after DPC sensitization. Treatment denoted: therapeutic diphenylcyclopropenone sensitization with weekly scalp DPC. This specimen consisted of whole blood, obtained in connection with sensitization to the hapten diphenylcyclopropenone (DPC). Receptors were obtained from a woman aged 45-60 years with alopecia areata. Some clones in this sample may be carry-over from other donors' samples.

This chain joins TRBV28 and TRBJ1-6; D gene ambiguous. Trimming removed 4 bases from V and 14 bases from J, with 18 bases in between. Germline V gene sequence: CDR1 MDHEN, CDR2 SYDVKM. The CDR3 sequence is 14 residues long. The CDR3 nucleotides read TGTGCCAGCAGTTCCGTTCCGGGTCTTCAGGCCCTCCACTTT. This gives the protein CASSSVPGLQALHF.

This clonotype has ten or more counts. The J gene is TRBJ2-1, the V gene TRBV28; 11 bases are shared with TRBD1. Germline CDR1 and CDR2: MDHEN and SYDVKM. The CDR3 is 14 amino acids. V lost 4 bases to trimming and J lost 9 bases; unmatched junction nucleotides: 5. The CDR3 protein is CASSSRTGGREQFF. The CDR3 DNA follows: TGTGCCAGCAGTTCGCGGACAGGGGGCCGTGAGCAGTTCTTC.

This clonotype was counted ten times or more. The chain combines TRBV5-1 with TRBJ1-1; 9 bases align to TRBD1. The CDR3 loop spans 16 amino acids. Germline V lookup: CDR1 SGHRS, CDR2 YFSETQ. Trimming cost V 0 bases and J 4 bases; bases outside gene matches: 7. The CDR3 nucleotides are TGCGCCAGCAGCTTGGTCACAGGGGGCGCGGGCACTGAAGCTTTCTTT. It yields the protein CASSLVTGGAGTEAFF.

The table lists this clonotype with many counts. The chain couples TRBV30 to TRBJ2-7; D not certain. Germline V gene lookup returns CDR1 GTSNPN and CDR2 SVGIG (reference sequence). V was shortened by 5 bases and J by 2 bases, with 10 bases between the two germline ends. The CDR3 spans 12 residues. The CDR3 coding sequence is TGTGCCTGGGGAAAAACCCCCTACGAGCAGTACTTC. This gives the protein CAWGKTPYEQYF. Together with reference TRBV30 and TRBJ2-7, the CDR3 gives the full variable domain: SQTIHQWPATLVQPVGSPLSLECTVEGTSNPNLYWYRQAAGRGLQLLFYSVGIGQISSEVPQNLSASRPQDRQFILSSKKLLLSDSGFYLCAWGKTPYEQYFGPGTRLTVT.

This clonotype was detected many times. The chain has TRBV12-3 or TRBV12-4 and TRBJ2-7; the D gene is possibly TRBD2 (5 bases). The CDR3 totals 14 residues. Trimming removed 5 bases at V and 2 bases at J, with 13 bases between. In DNA, the CDR3 is TGTGCCAGCAGTACCGGGATCCTTACCTACGAGCAGTACTTC. It translates to CASSTGILTYEQYF.

V gene TRBV3-1 combines with J gene TRBJ1-2, with unresolved D. V was pared by 4 bases and J by 6 bases, with 9 bases between. Germline V CDR1 and CDR2: LGHDT, YNNKEL (reference sequence). The CDR3 length is 12 residues. The CDR3 region is CASSRPTHGYTF. Here the CDR3 DNA reads TGTGCCAGCAGCCGACCCACCCATGGCTACACCTTC.

This clonotype was seen repeatedly, ten times or more. V and J are TRBV4-2 and TRBJ2-1; D may be TRBD2 (6 bases). Germline assignment: CDR1 LGHNA and CDR2 YNFKEQ. Trimming removed 0 bases from V and 6 bases from J, with 9 bases in between. This CDR3 region has 14 residues. CDR3 nucleotide sequence: TGTGCCAGCAGCCAAGAGGGACTCCTCAATGAGCAGTTCTTC. This encodes CASSQEGLLNEQFF.

This clonotype was seen many times. V gene TRBV5-1 combines with J gene TRBJ2-5, with 7 bases lining up with TRBD1. Germline CDR1 is SGHRS and CDR2 is YFSETQ. This CDR3 is built from 14 residues. Germline trimming cut 4 bases from V and 0 bases from J; bases unmatched to any gene: 3. As DNA, the CDR3 is TGCGCCAGCAGCCTGGGACAGAACCAAGAGACCCAGTACTTC. This sequence encodes CASSLGQNQETQYF.

DNA for the CDR3: TGTGCCAGCAGCTTAGTGGAGACCCAGTACTTC. Protein: CASSLVETQYF. The rearrangement links TRBV7-9 to TRBJ2-5; no firm D call. The germline V gene has CDR1 SEHNR and CDR2 FQNEAQ (reference sequence). CDR3 length equals 11 residues. Trimming left V 1 base short and J 5 bases short, with 2 bases between.

This clonotype occurred a few times. V gene TRBV5-1 combines with J gene TRBJ2-3; 8 bases map to TRBD1. The CDR3 totals 16 residues. V gave up 1 base and J gave up 2 bases; unmatched junction bases: 6. Germline CDR1 and CDR2: SGHRS and YFSETQ. The CDR3: CASSLSRGHVTDTQYF. For the CDR3, the DNA is TGCGCCAGCAGCTTGAGCAGGGGGCATGTCACAGATACGCAGTATTTT.

The V and J genes are TRBV29-1 and TRBJ2-3, with TRBD1 matching 7 bases. V lost 7 bases and J lost 1; bases outside the gene matches: 5. Germline V gives CDR1 SQVTM, CDR2 ANQGSEA. This CDR3 is built from 13 residues. This chain's CDR3 is CSARQGGTDTQYF. The CDR3 nucleotides read TGCAGCGCCCGACAGGGAGGCACAGATACGCAGTATTTT.

This clonotype was counted many times. V usage is TRBV5-1 and J usage is TRBJ2-7, with 12 bases fitting TRBD2. The ends lost 4 bases at V and 5 bases at J; junction bases unmatched: 4. Germline values: CDR1 SGHRS, CDR2 YFSETQ. CDR3 length: 14 amino acids. CDR3 DNA: TGCGCCAGCAGCAGGACTAGCGGGAACAACGAGCAGTACTTC. Amino acid sequence: CASSRTSGNNEQYF.

The chain joins TRBV5-6 to TRBJ1-5; D is possibly TRBD1 (5 bases). The CDR3 spans 14 residues. Trimming removed 4 bases at V and 7 bases at J, with 15 bases between. Germline V gene data show CDR1 as SGHDT and CDR2 as YYEEEE. The CDR3 nucleotides are TGTGCCAGCAGCCGACAGCTGGACCGACAGCCCCAGCATTTT. It yields the protein CASSRQLDRQPQHF.

The chain employs TRBV2 and TRBJ2-5; D is unclear. V lost 6 bases and J 2 bases, leaving 4 bases between the germline ends. This CDR3 contains 11 residues. Germline V gene data show CDR1 as SNHLY and CDR2 as FYNNEI. The CDR3 loop is CASSVQETQYF. The CDR3 DNA reads TGTGCCAGCAGCGTGCAAGAGACCCAGTACTTC.

This clonotype came up many times. The V call is TRBV30, the J call TRBJ1-4, with D unclear. Germline V CDR1 and CDR2: GTSNPN, SVGIG (reference sequence). The V and J ends lost 5 bases and 8 bases respectively, with 33 bases between them. The CDR3 loop spans 19 amino acids. For the CDR3, the DNA is TGTGCCTGGGATCACGTCGGGCTGCACATAACCCAAGGGAGCGAAAAACTGTTTTTT. The encoded protein is CAWDHVGLHITQGSEKLFF. Drawing the rest from reference TRBV30 and TRBJ1-4, the complete variable domain is SQTIHQWPATLVQPVGSPLSLECTVEGTSNPNLYWYRQAAGRGLQLLFYSVGIGQISSEVPQNLSASRPQDRQFILSSKKLLLSDSGFYLCAWDHVGLHITQGSEKLFFGSGTQLSVL.

This clonotype has at least ten counts. This chain connects TRBV9 to TRBJ1-2; no clear D gene. The CDR3 runs 15 residues. V was clipped by 6 bases and J by 6 bases, with 21 bases between them. Germline loops: CDR1 SGDLS, CDR2 YYNGEE. Here the CDR3 reads CASTNPRRVRDGYTF. CDR3 coding DNA: TGTGCCAGCACCAATCCGCGGAGGGTAAGGGATGGCTACACCTTC. The full variable domain, rest sourced from reference TRBV9 and TRBJ1-2, is DSGVTQTPKHLITATGQRVTLRCSPRSGDLSVYWYQQSLDQGLQFLIQYYNGEERAKGNILERFSAQQFPDLHSELNLSSLELGDSALYFCASTNPRRVRDGYTFGSGTRLTVV.